The next 15 T cell receptor beta chains were all read from a single sample in a study of blood T cell repertoires in COVID-19. Assay: immunoSEQ multiplex PCR; the TCRdb copy retains only in-frame clones and omits some. The sample includes some 500,000 clones, 70% to 90% of them seen just once. The sequenced material came from peripheral blood. The receptors here all came from a woman between 45 and 60 years old with COVID-19, enrolled during active disease.

V and J are TRBV21-1 and TRBJ1-2; TRBD1 is the table's D call, not checked against the DNA. TRBV21-1 is designated a pseudogene. CDR3 length: 17 residues. Here the CDR3 reads CASSAMDSRGPSHGYTF. The DNA of the CDR3 is TGTGCCAGCAGCGCTATGGACAGTCGCGGCCCCAGCCATGGCTACACCTTC.

The chain combines TRBV3-1 (or the pseudogene TRBV3-2) with TRBJ2-3; tentative D call: TRBD2 (7 bases). The germline V gene encodes CDR1 LGHDT and CDR2 YNNKEL (reference sequence). The V and J ends lost 9 bases and 4 bases respectively, with 17 bases between them. The CDR3 spans 14 residues. Here the CDR3 reads CASGGAARADTQYF. DNA for the CDR3: TGTGCCAGTGGGGGGGCAGCTCGCGCAGATACGCAGTATTTT.

The rearrangement links TRBV5-6 to TRBJ1-5; a weak D match, TRBD1 (6 bases). The CDR3 is 16 residues long. The V gene's germline CDR1 is SGHDT and CDR2 YYEEEE. Trimming pared 1 base from V and 5 bases from J, leaving 16 bases between. The CDR3 DNA is TGTGCCAGCAGCTTGTGGAAGGGACACGCGGATCAGCCCCAGCATTTT. It is translated as CASSLWKGHADQPQHF. The variable domain in full, completed from reference TRBV5-6 and TRBJ1-5, reads DAGVTQSPTHLIKTRGQQVTLRCSPKSGHDTVSWYQQALGQGPQFIFQYYEEEERQRGNFPDRFSGHQFPNYSSELNVNALLLGDSALYLCASSLWKGHADQPQHFGDGTRLSIL.

This chain joins TRBV6-1 and TRBJ2-7; D is ambiguous. CDR3 size: 11 residues. Germline V gives CDR1 MNHNS, CDR2 SASEGT. V dropped 2 bases and J dropped 5 bases, with 4 bases sitting between them. The CDR3 nucleotides read TGTGCCAGCAGTGAATTCGACGAGCAGTACTTC. It yields the protein CASSEFDEQYF.

The V gene is TRBV30, the J gene TRBJ1-3; D is undetermined. Germline lookup yields CDR1 GTSNPN and CDR2 SVGIG (reference sequence). This CDR3 comprises 14 residues. Trimming took 1 base from V and 0 from J, leaving 7 bases between them. This CDR3 is CAWSGEFSGNTIYF. The CDR3 bases are TGTGCCTGGAGTGGGGAGTTCTCTGGAAACACCATATATTTT.

This CDR3 reads CASSLVALTGINTEAFF. Written as DNA, the CDR3 is TGTGCCAGCAGCTTAGTGGCCCTAACAGGGATCAACACTGAAGCTTTCTTT. The chain combines TRBV7-9 with TRBJ1-1, with D tentatively TRBD1 (6 bases). V was trimmed by 1 base and J by 2 bases, leaving 17 bases between them. The CDR3 spans 17 residues. The germline CDR1 and CDR2 sequences are SEHNR and FQNEAQ (reference sequence). Variable domain in full (rest from reference TRBV7-9 and TRBJ1-1): DTGVSQNPRHKITKRGQNVTFRCDPISEHNRLYWYRQTLGQGPEFLTYFQNEAQLEKSRLLSDRFSAERPKGSFSTLEIQRTEQGDSAMYLCASSLVALTGINTEAFFGQGTRLTVV.

This chain joins TRBV6-6 and TRBJ1-3; 11 positions agree with TRBD1. CDR3 length equals 16 residues. The ends lost 4 bases at V and 2 bases at J; junction bases unmatched: 4. The germline gives CDR1 MNHNY, CDR2 SVGAGI (reference sequence). The DNA for the CDR3 is TGTGCCAGCAGTTTCCGGGACAGGGGGACTGGAAACACCATATATTTT. Amino acids: CASSFRDRGTGNTIYF.

Only a few counts were recorded for this clone. The chain employs TRBV13 and TRBJ1-1; D unclear. Trimming took 2 bases from V and 6 from J, leaving 10 bases between them. The length of the CDR3 is 13 residues. Germline V lookup: CDR1 PRHDT, CDR2 FYEKMQ (reference sequence). As DNA, the CDR3 is TGTGCCAGCAGCTTATGGGGAGCTTCTGAAGCTTTCTTT. Protein: CASSLWGASEAFF.

V usage is TRBV5-1 and J usage is TRBJ2-3; 7 bases match TRBD1. With 5 bases clipped from V and 4 bases from J, the junction kept 7 bases outside the gene matches. Germline V gives CDR1 SGHRS, CDR2 YFSETQ. The CDR3 consists of 14 residues. The CDR3 loop reads CASRSSQGADTQYF. As DNA, the CDR3 is TGCGCCAGCAGAAGTTCCCAGGGGGCAGATACGCAGTATTTT.

The rearrangement uses TRBV7-8 and TRBJ1-4; D is unclear. Germline values: CDR1 SGHVS, CDR2 FQNEAQ. CDR3 size: 17 residues. V dropped 5 bases and J dropped 7 bases, with 23 bases sitting between them. CDR3 loop: CASSPSQGGPQGEKLFF. Written as DNA, the CDR3 is TGTGCCAGCAGCCCCTCCCAAGGCGGCCCCCAAGGTGAAAAACTGTTTTTT. Based on the CDR3 plus reference TRBV7-8 and TRBJ1-4, the full variable domain is GAGVSQSPRYKVAKRGQDVALRCDPISGHVSLFWYQQALGQGPEFLTYFQNEAQLDKSGLPSDRFFAERPEGSVSTLKIQRTQQEDSAVYLCASSPSQGGPQGEKLFFGSGTQLSVL.

The rearrangement links TRBV25-1 to TRBJ2-2; 8 nucleotides agree with TRBD2. Germline-derived CDR1 and CDR2 are MGHDK and SYGVNS. V gave up 2 bases and J gave up 0 bases; unmatched junction bases: 5. The CDR3 covers 17 residues. As DNA, the CDR3 is TGTGCCAGCAGTGAAACGGTAGCGGGGTCGAACACCGGGGAGCTGTTTTTT. Translated: CASSETVAGSNTGELFF.

The rearrangement joins TRBV19 to TRBJ1-1, with 11 positions matching TRBD1. Trimming cost V 6 bases and J 3 bases; bases outside gene matches: 6. The CDR3 totals 15 residues. Germline CDR1 is LNHDA and CDR2 is SQIVND (reference sequence). The chain's CDR3 is CASRGTGQGDTEAFF. In nucleotides, the CDR3 is TGTGCCAGTAGAGGGACGGGACAGGGGGACACTGAAGCTTTCTTT.

The chain joins TRBV12-3 or TRBV12-4 to TRBJ1-2, with D hard to call. The ends were cut back, 5 bases at V and 4 bases at J, with 8 bases in the middle. The CDR3 has 12 amino acids. The CDR3 here is CASSGRGYGYTF. The CDR3 bases are TGTGCCAGCAGTGGGCGGGGCTATGGCTACACCTTC.

The V and J genes are TRBV5-1 and TRBJ1-2, with D perhaps TRBD1 (6 bases). In germline, CDR1 is SGHRS, CDR2 YFSETQ. Trimming pared 0 bases from V and 2 bases from J, leaving 11 bases between. There are 15 residues in the CDR3. The CDR3 reads CASSLEGGLNYGYTF. CDR3 coding DNA: TGCGCCAGCAGCTTGGAAGGGGGTCTAAACTATGGCTACACCTTC.

This chain connects TRBV29-1 to TRBJ1-4; D gene uncertain. From germline, CDR1 is SQVTM and CDR2 ANQGSEA. The CDR3 is made up of 15 amino acids. V lost 4 bases, J lost 2 bases, and 14 bases lay in between. The CDR3 nucleotides read TGCAGCGTTGCTGAGACACATAATACTAATGAAAAACTGTTTTTT. Protein product: CSVAETHNTNEKLFF.